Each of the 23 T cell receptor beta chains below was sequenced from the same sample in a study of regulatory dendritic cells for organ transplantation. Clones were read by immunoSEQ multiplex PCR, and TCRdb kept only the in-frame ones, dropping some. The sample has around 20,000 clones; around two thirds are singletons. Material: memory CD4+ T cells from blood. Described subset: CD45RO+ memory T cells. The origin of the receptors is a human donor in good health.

CDR3 sequence (DNA): TGTGCCAGCAGCATGACAGGGTCCAATGAGCAGTTCTTC. This translates into CASSMTGSNEQFF. This chain links TRBV5-4 with TRBJ2-1; 7 nucleotides match TRBD1. The germline CDR1 and CDR2 sequences are SGHNT and YYREEE (reference sequence). The length of the CDR3 is 13 residues. With V trimmed by 4 bases and J by 6 bases, 4 bases remained unmatched.

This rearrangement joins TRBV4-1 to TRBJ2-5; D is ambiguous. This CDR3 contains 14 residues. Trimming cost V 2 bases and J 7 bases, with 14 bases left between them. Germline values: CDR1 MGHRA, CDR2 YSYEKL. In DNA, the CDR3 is TGCGCCAGCAGCCAATCTGAGAGAGGATCGACCCAGTACTTC. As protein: CASSQSERGSTQYF.

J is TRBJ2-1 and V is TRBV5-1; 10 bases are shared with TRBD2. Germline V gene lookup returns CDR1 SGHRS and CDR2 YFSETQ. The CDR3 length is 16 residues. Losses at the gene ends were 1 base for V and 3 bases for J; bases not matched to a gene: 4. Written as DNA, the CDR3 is TGCGCCAGCAGCTTGAGGACTAGCGGACTCTACAATGAGCAGTTCTTC. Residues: CASSLRTSGLYNEQFF.

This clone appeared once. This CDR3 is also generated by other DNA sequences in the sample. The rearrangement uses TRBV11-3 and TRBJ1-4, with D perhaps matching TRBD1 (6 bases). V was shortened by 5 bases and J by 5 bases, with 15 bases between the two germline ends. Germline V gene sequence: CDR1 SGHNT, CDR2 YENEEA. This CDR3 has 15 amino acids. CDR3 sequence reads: CASSPRQAKNEKLFF. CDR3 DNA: TGTGCCAGCAGCCCTCGACAGGCCAAGAATGAAAAACTGTTTTTT.

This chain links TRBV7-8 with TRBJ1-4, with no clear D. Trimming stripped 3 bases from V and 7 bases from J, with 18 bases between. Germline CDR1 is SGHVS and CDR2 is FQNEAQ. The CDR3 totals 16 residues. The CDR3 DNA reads TGTGCCAGCAGCTTCCTCGAAGCCAGGCTTAGTGAAAAACTGTTTTTT. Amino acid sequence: CASSFLEARLSEKLFF.

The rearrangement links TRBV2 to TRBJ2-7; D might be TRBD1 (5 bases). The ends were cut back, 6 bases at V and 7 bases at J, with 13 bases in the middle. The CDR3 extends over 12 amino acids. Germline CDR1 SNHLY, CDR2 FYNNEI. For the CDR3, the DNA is TGTGCCAGCAGCCGAACGACAGTTGAGCAGTACTTC. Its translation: CASSRTTVEQYF.

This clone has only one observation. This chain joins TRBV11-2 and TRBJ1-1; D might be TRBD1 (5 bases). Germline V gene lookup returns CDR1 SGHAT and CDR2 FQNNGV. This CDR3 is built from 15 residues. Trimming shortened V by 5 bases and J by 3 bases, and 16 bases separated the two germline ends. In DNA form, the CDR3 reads TGTGCCAGCAGCCCGACGGGGGGAGGGGACACTGAAGCTTTCTTT. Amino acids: CASSPTGGGDTEAFF.

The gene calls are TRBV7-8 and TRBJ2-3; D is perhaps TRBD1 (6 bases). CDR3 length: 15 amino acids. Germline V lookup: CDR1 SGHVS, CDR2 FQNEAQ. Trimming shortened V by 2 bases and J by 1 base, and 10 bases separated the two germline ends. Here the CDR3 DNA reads TGTGCCAGCAGCTTACAGGGGTTGGGCACAGATACGCAGTATTTT. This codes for CASSLQGLGTDTQYF.

As DNA, the CDR3 is TGTGCCAGTAGCGACAGACCCTATGGCTACACCTTC. Protein product: CASSDRPYGYTF. This chain links TRBV19 with TRBJ1-2; a weak D match, TRBD1 (5 bases). Deletions cut 6 bases from V and 4 bases from J, with 9 bases between. CDR1 and CDR2 from the germline V gene are LNHDA and SQIVND (reference sequence). CDR3 size: 12 residues.

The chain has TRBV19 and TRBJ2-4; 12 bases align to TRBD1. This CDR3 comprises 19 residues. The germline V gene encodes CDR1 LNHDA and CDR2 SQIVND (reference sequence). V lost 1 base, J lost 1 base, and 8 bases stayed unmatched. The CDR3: CASSIVGTGGIWAKNIQYF. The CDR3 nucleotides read TGTGCCAGTAGTATAGTCGGGACAGGGGGCATTTGGGCCAAAAACATTCAGTACTTC.

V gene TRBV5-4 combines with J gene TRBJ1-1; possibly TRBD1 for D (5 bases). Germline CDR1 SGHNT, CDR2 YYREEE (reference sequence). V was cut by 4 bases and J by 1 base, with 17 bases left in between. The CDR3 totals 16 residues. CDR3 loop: CASSRIGQGKNTEAFF. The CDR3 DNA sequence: TGTGCCAGCAGCCGGATTGGGCAGGGAAAGAACACTGAAGCTTTCTTT.

In DNA form, the CDR3 reads TGTGCCAGCAGCCCATCTTCAGGGCAGCCCCACGAGCAGTACTTC. This encodes CASSPSSGQPHEQYF. This chain links TRBV7-6 with TRBJ2-7; a weak D match, TRBD1 (5 bases). The CDR3 runs to 15 residues. Trimming pared 5 bases from V and 5 bases from J, leaving 19 bases between. The V gene's germline CDR1 is SGHVS and CDR2 FNYEAQ. Supplemented by reference TRBV7-6 and TRBJ2-7, the full variable domain reads GAGVSQSPRYKVTKRGQDVALRCDPISGHVSLYWYRQALGQGPEFLTYFNYEAQQDKSGLPNDRFSAERPEGSISTLTIQRTEQRDSAMYRCASSPSSGQPHEQYFGPGTRLTVT.

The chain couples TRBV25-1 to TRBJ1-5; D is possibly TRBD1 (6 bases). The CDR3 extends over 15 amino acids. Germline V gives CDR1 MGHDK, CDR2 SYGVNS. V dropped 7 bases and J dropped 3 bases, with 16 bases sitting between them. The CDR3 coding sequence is TGTGCCAGCACCCATGGACAGATTTACAATCAGCCCCAGCATTTT. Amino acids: CASTHGQIYNQPQHF. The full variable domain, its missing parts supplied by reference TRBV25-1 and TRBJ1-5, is EADIYQTPRYLVIGTGKKITLECSQTMGHDKMYWYQQDPGMELHLIHYSYGVNSTEKGDLSSESTVSRIRTEHFPLTLESARPSHTSQYLCASTHGQIYNQPQHFGDGTRLSIL.

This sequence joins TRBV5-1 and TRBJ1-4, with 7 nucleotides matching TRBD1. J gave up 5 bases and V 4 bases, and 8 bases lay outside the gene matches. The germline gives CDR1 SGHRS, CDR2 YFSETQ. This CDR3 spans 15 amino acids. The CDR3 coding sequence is TGCGCCAGCAGCCAAGCCGGGACAGAGAATGAAAAACTGTTTTTT. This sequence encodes CASSQAGTENEKLFF.

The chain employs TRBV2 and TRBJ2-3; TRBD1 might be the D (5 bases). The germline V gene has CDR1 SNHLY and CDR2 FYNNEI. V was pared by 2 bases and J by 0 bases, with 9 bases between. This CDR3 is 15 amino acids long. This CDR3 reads CASSEIRVSTDTQYF. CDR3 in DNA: TGTGCCAGCAGTGAAATCAGGGTGAGCACAGATACGCAGTATTTT.

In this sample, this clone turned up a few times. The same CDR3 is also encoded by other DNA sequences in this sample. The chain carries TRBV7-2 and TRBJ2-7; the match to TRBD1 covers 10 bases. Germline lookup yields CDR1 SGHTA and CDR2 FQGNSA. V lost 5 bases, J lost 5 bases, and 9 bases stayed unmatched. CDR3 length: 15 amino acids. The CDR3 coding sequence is TGTGCCAGCAGCGGCCGGGACAGGGGATCCCACGAGCAGTACTTC. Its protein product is CASSGRDRGSHEQYF.

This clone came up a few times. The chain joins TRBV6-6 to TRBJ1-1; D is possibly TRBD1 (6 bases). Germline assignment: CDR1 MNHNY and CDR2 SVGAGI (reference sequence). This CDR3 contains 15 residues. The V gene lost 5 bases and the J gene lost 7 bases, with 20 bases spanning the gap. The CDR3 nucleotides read TGTGCCAGCAGTAGCCCCCCGTCAGAGGGGGATGAAGCTTTCTTT. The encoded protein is CASSSPPSEGDEAFF.

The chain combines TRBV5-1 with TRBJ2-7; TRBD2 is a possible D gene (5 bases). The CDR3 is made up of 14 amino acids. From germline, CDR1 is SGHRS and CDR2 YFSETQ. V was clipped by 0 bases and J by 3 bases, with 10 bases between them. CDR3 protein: CASSLAGGGYEQYF. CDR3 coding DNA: TGCGCCAGCAGCTTGGCCGGCGGAGGCTACGAGCAGTACTTC.

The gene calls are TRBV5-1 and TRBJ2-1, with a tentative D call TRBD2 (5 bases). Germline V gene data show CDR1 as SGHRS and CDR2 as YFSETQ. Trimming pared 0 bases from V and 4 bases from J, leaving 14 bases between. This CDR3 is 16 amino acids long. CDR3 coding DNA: TGCGCCAGCAGCTTGGGGCGGGCTAGCTCGTACAATGAGCAGTTCTTC. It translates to CASSLGRASSYNEQFF.

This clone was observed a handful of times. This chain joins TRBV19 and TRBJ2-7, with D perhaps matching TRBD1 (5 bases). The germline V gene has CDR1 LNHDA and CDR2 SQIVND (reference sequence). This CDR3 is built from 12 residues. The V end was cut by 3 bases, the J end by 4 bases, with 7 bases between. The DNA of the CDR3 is TGTGCCAGTAGTATGCAGGGATACGAGCAGTACTTC. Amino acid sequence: CASSMQGYEQYF.

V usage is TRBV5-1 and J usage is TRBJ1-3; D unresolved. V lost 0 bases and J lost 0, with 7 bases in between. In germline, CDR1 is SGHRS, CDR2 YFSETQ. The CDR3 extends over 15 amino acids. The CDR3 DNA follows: TGCGCCAGCAGCTTGGACGGAGTCTCTGGAAACACCATATATTTT. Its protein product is CASSLDGVSGNTIYF.

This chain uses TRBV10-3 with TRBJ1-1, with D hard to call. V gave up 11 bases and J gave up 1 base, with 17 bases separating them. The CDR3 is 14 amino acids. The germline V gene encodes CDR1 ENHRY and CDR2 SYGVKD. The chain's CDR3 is CAALSSGRNTEAFF. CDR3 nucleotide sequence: TGTGCCGCTCTTAGTTCGGGGAGGAACACTGAAGCTTTCTTT.

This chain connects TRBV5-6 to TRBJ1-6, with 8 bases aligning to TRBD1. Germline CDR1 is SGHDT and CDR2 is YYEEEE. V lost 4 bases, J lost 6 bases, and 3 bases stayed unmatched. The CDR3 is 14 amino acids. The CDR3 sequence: CASSRDRRNSPLHF. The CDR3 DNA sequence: TGTGCCAGCAGCCGGGACAGGCGTAATTCACCCCTCCACTTT.